The 23 T cell receptor beta chains below were found in one sample sequenced in a study of spatial heterogeneity in lung cancer. The time point: blood at routine non-recurrence follow-up after resection. MiXCR, run by TCRdb on the 5' RACE reads, gives a single entry per CDR3 protein. The table has 110,000 or so distinct CDR3 sequences, under 14% seen once; the top ten hold more than 20%. The sequences come from PBMCs, collected at follow-up. These receptors all stem from a female donor with early-stage non-small cell lung cancer.

This clonotype was counted only a few times. V gene TRBV7-2 combines with J gene TRBJ2-1; no clear D gene. Germline assignment: CDR1 SGHTA and CDR2 FQGNSA. This CDR3 is built from 14 residues. The V and J ends lost 1 base and 5 bases respectively, with 9 bases between them. CDR3 in DNA: TGTGCCAGCAGCTTAGAATTCTCGCACAATGAGCAGTTCTTC. This encodes CASSLEFSHNEQFF.

V usage is TRBV28 and J usage is TRBJ1-2; TRBD1 aligns across 9 bases. The J segment lost 2 bases and the V segment lost 6 bases, leaving 4 bases of the junction unmatched. Germline V gives CDR1 MDHEN, CDR2 SYDVKM. This CDR3 region has 14 residues. The CDR3 loop is CASRIGTGNYGYTF. The CDR3 nucleotides read TGTGCCAGCAGAATTGGGACAGGGAACTATGGCTACACCTTC.

In its sample, this clonotype was seen a few times. V is TRBV2 and J is TRBJ1-1; no firm D call. Germline assignment: CDR1 SNHLY and CDR2 FYNNEI. The CDR3 runs to 14 residues. Trimming took 4 bases from V and 0 from J, leaving 9 bases between them. CDR3 sequence (DNA): TGTGCCAGCAGTGCGTTGGCTCTGAACACTGAAGCTTTCTTT. Its translation: CASSALALNTEAFF. Full variable domain (outside the CDR3, taken from reference TRBV2 and TRBJ1-1): EPEVTQTPSHQVTQMGQEVILRCVPISNHLYFYWYRQILGQKVEFLVSFYNNEISEKSEIFDDQFSVERPDGSNFTLKIRSTKLEDSAMYFCASSALALNTEAFFGQGTRLTVV.

This clonotype showed up just a few times. The V call is TRBV5-1, the J call TRBJ2-5, with D perhaps being TRBD1 or TRBD2 (6 bases each). Germline V gives CDR1 SGHRS, CDR2 YFSETQ. The V gene lost 1 base and the J gene lost 5 bases, with 18 bases spanning the gap. This CDR3 has 16 amino acids. The CDR3 DNA is TGCGCCAGCAGCTTGCCTGTCGGAGGGGGGAAGGAGACCCAGTACTTC. The encoded protein is CASSLPVGGGKETQYF.

The chain uses TRBV5-5 and TRBJ2-2; D is unresolved. The CDR3 covers 15 residues. V lost 6 bases and J lost 1, with 13 bases in between. CDR1 and CDR2 from the germline V gene are SGHKS and YYEKEE (reference sequence). The CDR3 region is CASKSTDGNTGELFF. The DNA of the CDR3 is TGTGCCAGCAAGTCAACCGACGGGAACACCGGGGAGCTGTTTTTT.

The rearrangement links TRBV7-3 to TRBJ2-5; 8 bases map to TRBD1. CDR1 SGHTA and CDR2 FQGTGA come from the germline V gene. V shed 6 bases and J 5 bases; nucleotides not matched to a gene: 5. The CDR3 has 13 residues. This CDR3 is CASSRQGRETQYF. CDR3 sequence (DNA): TGTGCCAGCAGTCGACAGGGGCGGGAGACCCAGTACTTC.

The chain carries TRBV6-5 and TRBJ1-1; tentatively, D is TRBD1 (6 bases). This CDR3 is built from 13 residues. The V end was cut by 1 base, the J end by 6 bases, with 9 bases between. CDR1 is MNHEY, CDR2 SVGAGI, per germline. The CDR3 reads CASSYWQGSEAFF. CDR3 nucleotide sequence: TGTGCCAGCAGTTACTGGCAGGGGTCTGAAGCTTTCTTT.

The J gene is TRBJ1-1, the V gene TRBV28; 10 bases align to TRBD1. Losses at the gene ends were 5 bases for V and 4 bases for J; bases not matched to a gene: 7. Germline V lookup: CDR1 MDHEN, CDR2 SYDVKM. This CDR3 spans 15 amino acids. CDR3 residues: CASSRQGAGITEAFF. CDR3 nucleotide sequence: TGTGCCAGCAGTCGACAGGGGGCGGGTATCACTGAAGCTTTCTTT.

V and J are TRBV6-1 and TRBJ2-4; D assignment may be TRBD1 or TRBD2 (5 bases each). Deletions cut 2 bases from V and 6 bases from J, with 17 bases between. Per the germline V gene, CDR1 is MNHNS and CDR2 is SASEGT. The CDR3 runs 16 residues. CDR3 nucleotide sequence: TGTGCCAGCAGTGAACAGCAAGGGACGAGGAGAAACATTCAGTACTTC. Amino acid sequence: CASSEQQGTRRNIQYF.

V is TRBV7-2 and J is TRBJ2-1; D may correspond to TRBD1 or TRBD2 (6 bases each). Germline V lookup: CDR1 SGHTA, CDR2 FQGNSA. V lost 3 bases and J lost 6, with 15 bases in between. The CDR3 runs 15 residues. The CDR3 region has the DNA TGTGCCAGCAGCTTTAACCCCGGGGGCCGCAATGAGCAGTTCTTC. Translated: CASSFNPGGRNEQFF.

This clonotype was seen more than once but under ten times. This chain links TRBV7-6 with TRBJ1-5; D is uncertain. The CDR3 has 13 amino acids. Trimming left V 2 bases short and J 7 bases short, with 9 bases between. Germline-derived CDR1 and CDR2 are SGHVS and FNYEAQ. CDR3: CASSLRVGQPQHF. In DNA, the CDR3 is TGTGCCAGCAGCTTAAGGGTAGGACAGCCCCAGCATTTT.

The table lists this clonotype with many counts. V is TRBV20-1 and J is TRBJ2-7; perhaps D is TRBD1 or TRBD2 (5 bases each). The ends were cut back, 5 bases at V and 2 bases at J, with 13 bases in the middle. The CDR3 runs to 13 residues. The V gene's germline CDR1 is DFQATT and CDR2 SNEGSKA (reference sequence). CDR3 bases: TGCAGTGCTCCCGGGACGGTGACCTACGAGCAGTACTTC. This gives the protein CSAPGTVTYEQYF.

This clonotype showed up just a few times. The rearrangement uses TRBV6-2 or TRBV6-3 and TRBJ2-1; D remains unclear. The CDR3 runs to 11 residues. Germline-derived CDR1 and CDR2 are MNHEY and SVGEGT. Between the trimmed V and J ends, which lost 2 bases and 12 bases, there was a span of 8 bases. The CDR3 nucleotides read TGTGCCAGCAGTTACGCGTACGGGCAGTTCTTC. Amino acids: CASSYAYGQFF.

This clonotype came up many times. The genes are TRBV18 and TRBJ2-6; a possible D gene is TRBD2 (5 bases). CDR1 is KGHSH and CDR2 is LQKENI in the germline V gene. The CDR3 is 16 amino acids. The V and J ends lost 1 base and 0 bases respectively, with 7 bases between them. The CDR3 here is CASSPRERSGANVLTF. CDR3 bases: TGTGCCAGCTCACCACGGGAGCGCTCTGGGGCCAACGTCCTGACTTTC.

Only a few counts were recorded for this clonotype. The chain joins TRBV30 to TRBJ2-1; D is unclear. The CDR3 spans 14 residues. V lost 1 base and J lost 4, with 11 bases in between. CDR1 is GTSNPN and CDR2 is SVGIG in the germline V gene (reference sequence). CDR3 sequence: CAWSAGLSYNEQFF. The CDR3 region has the DNA TGTGCCTGGAGTGCCGGCCTTTCTTACAATGAGCAGTTCTTC.

V is TRBV29-1 and J is TRBJ2-3, with a tentative D call TRBD2 (5 bases). V lost 4 bases and J lost 4, with 12 bases in between. Germline V gene sequence: CDR1 SQVTM, CDR2 ANQGSEA. CDR3 length: 13 residues. For the CDR3, the DNA is TGCAGCGTTGTCTCGGCAGCGGCAGATACGCAGTATTTT. It is translated as CSVVSAAADTQYF.

The chain couples TRBV7-2 to TRBJ1-4; D call uncertain. The V and J ends lost 1 base and 1 base respectively, with 4 bases between them. The CDR3 contains 14 residues. CDR1 is SGHTA, CDR2 FQGNSA, per germline. In DNA, the CDR3 is TGTGCCAGCAGCTTAGGGGGAACTAATGAAAAACTGTTTTTT. Translation gives CASSLGGTNEKLFF.

This clonotype has a count of ten or more. The V call is TRBV29-1, the J call TRBJ2-3; 9 bases align to TRBD2. V was pared by 6 bases and J by 0 bases, with 1 base of the junction left unmatched. In germline, CDR1 is SQVTM, CDR2 ANQGSEA. The CDR3 spans 13 residues. The CDR3 region is CSVLAGSTDTQYF. The CDR3 DNA reads TGCAGCGTCCTAGCGGGAAGCACAGATACGCAGTATTTT.

The chain links TRBV5-1 to TRBJ2-1; tentatively, D is TRBD2 (6 bases). The CDR3 is made up of 16 amino acids. V lost 7 bases and J 0 bases, leaving 17 bases between the germline ends. Per germline, CDR1 SGHRS and CDR2 YFSETQ. The chain's CDR3 is CASGGRLASSYNEQFF. Written as DNA, the CDR3 is TGCGCCAGCGGCGGCCGCCTAGCGAGCTCCTACAATGAGCAGTTCTTC.

As for this clonotype: A much larger clone differs by one base, so this may be a read error. The chain combines TRBV9 with TRBJ2-3, with 8 bases aligning to TRBD2. CDR1 SGDLS and CDR2 YYNGEE come from the germline V gene. The V segment lost 3 bases and the J segment 3 bases; nucleotides outside the gene matches: 12. This CDR3 has 17 amino acids. The DNA for the CDR3 is TGTGCCAGCAGCGAGAGGACTAGCAGGAGCTTAACAGATACGCAGTATTTT. It encodes CASSERTSRSLTDTQYF.

Ten or more counts support this clonotype. This chain uses TRBV29-1 with TRBJ2-2; 8 nucleotides agree with TRBD1. The germline CDR1 and CDR2 sequences are SQVTM and ANQGSEA. V lost 5 bases, J lost 4 bases, and 3 bases stayed unmatched. The CDR3 sequence is 13 residues long. CDR3 sequence (DNA): TGCAGCGTTTTGACAGGGGTCACCGGGGAGCTGTTTTTT. As protein: CSVLTGVTGELFF.

This clonotype was observed a handful of times. V gene TRBV7-2 combines with J gene TRBJ2-3; 8 positions agree with TRBD2. In germline, CDR1 is SGHTA, CDR2 FQGNSA. V trimming: 1 base; J trimming: 1 base; junction bases outside the gene matches: 4. CDR3 length equals 16 residues. The CDR3 coding sequence is TGTGCCAGCAGCTTAGGAGCGGGAGTGCGCACAGATACGCAGTATTTT. Its translation: CASSLGAGVRTDTQYF.

This chain uses TRBV6-2 or TRBV6-3 with TRBJ1-6; D ambiguous. The CDR3 has 15 amino acids. V lost 6 bases and J lost 0, with 9 bases in between. Germline CDR1 and CDR2: MNHEY and SVGEGT. The CDR3 loop reads CASRRRSSYNSPLHF. In nucleotides, the CDR3 is TGTGCCAGCAGACGACGGAGCTCCTATAATTCACCCCTCCACTTT.